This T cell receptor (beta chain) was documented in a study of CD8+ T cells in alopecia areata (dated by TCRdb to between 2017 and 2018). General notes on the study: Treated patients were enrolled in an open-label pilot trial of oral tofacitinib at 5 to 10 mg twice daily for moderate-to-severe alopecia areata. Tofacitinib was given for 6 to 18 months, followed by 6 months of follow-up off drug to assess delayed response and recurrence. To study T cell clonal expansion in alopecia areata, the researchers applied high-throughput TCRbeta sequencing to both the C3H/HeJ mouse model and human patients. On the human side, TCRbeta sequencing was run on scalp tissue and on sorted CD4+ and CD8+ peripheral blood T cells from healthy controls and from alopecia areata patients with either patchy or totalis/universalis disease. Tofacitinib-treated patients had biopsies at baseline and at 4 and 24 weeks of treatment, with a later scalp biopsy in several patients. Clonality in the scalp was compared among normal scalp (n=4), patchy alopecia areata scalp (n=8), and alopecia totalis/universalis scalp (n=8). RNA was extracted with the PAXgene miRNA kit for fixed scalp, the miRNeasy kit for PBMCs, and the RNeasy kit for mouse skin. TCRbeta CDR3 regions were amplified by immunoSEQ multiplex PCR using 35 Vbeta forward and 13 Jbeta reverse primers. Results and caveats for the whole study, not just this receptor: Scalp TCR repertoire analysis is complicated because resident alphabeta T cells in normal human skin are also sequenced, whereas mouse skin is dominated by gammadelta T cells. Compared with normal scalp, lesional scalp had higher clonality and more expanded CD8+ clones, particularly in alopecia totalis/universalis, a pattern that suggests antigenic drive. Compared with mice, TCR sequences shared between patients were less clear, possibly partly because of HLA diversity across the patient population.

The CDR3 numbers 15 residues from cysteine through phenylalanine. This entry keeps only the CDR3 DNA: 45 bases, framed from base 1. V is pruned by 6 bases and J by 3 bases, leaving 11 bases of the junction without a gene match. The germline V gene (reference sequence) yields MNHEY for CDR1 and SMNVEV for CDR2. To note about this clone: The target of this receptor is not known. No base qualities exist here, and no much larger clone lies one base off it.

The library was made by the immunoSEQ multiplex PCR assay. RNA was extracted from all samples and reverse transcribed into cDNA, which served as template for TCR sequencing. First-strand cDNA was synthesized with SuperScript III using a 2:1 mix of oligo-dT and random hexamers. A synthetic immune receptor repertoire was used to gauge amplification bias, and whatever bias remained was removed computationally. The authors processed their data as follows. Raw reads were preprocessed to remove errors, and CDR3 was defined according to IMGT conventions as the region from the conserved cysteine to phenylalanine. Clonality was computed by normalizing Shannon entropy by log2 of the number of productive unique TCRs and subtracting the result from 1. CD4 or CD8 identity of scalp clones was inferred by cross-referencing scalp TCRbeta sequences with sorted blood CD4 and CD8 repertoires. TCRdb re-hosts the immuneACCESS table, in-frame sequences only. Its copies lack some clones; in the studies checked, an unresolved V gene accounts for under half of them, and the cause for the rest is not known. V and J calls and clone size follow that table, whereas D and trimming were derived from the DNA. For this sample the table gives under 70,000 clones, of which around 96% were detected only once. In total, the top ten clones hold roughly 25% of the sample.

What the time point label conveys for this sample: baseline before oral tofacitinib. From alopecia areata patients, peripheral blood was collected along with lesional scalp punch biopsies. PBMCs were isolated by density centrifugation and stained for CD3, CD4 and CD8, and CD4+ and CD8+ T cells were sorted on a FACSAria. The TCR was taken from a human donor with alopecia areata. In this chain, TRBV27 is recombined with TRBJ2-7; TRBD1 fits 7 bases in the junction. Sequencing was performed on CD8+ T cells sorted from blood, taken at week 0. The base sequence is TGTGCCAGCAGCCGCGGTCGCACAGGGGACTACGAGCAGTACTTC. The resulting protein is CASSRGRTGDYEQYF.